This TCR beta chain came from a study of blood T cell repertoires in COVID-19. On the study more broadly: Sample material is recorded as cDNA or gDNA derived from T cells, B-cell-depleted T cells, or PBMCs.

This CDR3 has 15 amino acids. Germline V lookup: CDR1 SGHTA, CDR2 FQGTGA. V shed 5 bases and J shed 0 bases, with 11 bases lying between them. In the study's own analysis: From reference gene primer amplification, estimates of nucleated cell counts were derived. Using immunoSEQ multiplex PCR, the repertoire was profiled, and TCRdb retains in-frame clones only, with some absent. V and J calls and clone size are as listed in that table; D and trimming were resolved from the DNA. The sample holds approximately 120,000 clones, 75% to 85% seen once. This clone was found once. The sequence was collected from a human donor in a cohort sampled during active COVID-19. The chain recombines TRBV7-3 with TRBJ2-1, with D possibly matching TRBD2 (6 bases). The specimen was peripheral blood. The CDR3 protein is CASSLIGGSYNEQFF. CDR3 in DNA: TGTGCCAGCAGCCTGATCGGGGGCTCCTACAATGAGCAGTTCTTC.